The next 19 T cell receptor beta chains were all read from a single sample in a study of glioma-infiltrating T cells. TCR alpha and beta CDR3 regions were amplified from RNA using iRepertoire nested multiplex PCR. From the multiplex PCR reads, TCRdb called clonotypes with MiXCR, one entry per CDR3 protein. The table records approximately 140,000 distinct CDR3 sequences, around 25% of them present only once. Specimen: glioma tissue, nonneoplastic brain tissue, or PBMCs (not recorded which). Receptor source: a human donor with low-grade glioma or glioblastoma, undergoing nonglioma brain surgery, or in good health (not recorded which).

Many counts were recorded for this clonotype. The V and J genes are TRBV7-3 and TRBJ1-1; no clear D gene. The CDR3 loop spans 15 amino acids. V was shortened by 3 bases and J by 1 base, with 12 bases between the two germline ends. Germline CDR1 reads SGHTA; CDR2 reads FQGTGA. The CDR3 is CASSLSFSQNTEAFF. The DNA of the CDR3 is TGTGCCAGCAGCTTGTCGTTCAGCCAGAACACTGAAGCTTTCTTT. The full variable domain, its missing parts supplied by reference TRBV7-3 and TRBJ1-1, is GAGVSQTPSNKVTEKGKYVELRCDPISGHTALYWYRQSLGQGPEFLIYFQGTGAADDSGLPNDRFFAVRPEGSVSTLKIQRTERGDSAVYLCASSLSFSQNTEAFFGQGTRLTVV.

A few counts support this clonotype. The chain is built from TRBV6-6 and TRBJ2-7, with a possible D match to TRBD2 (6 bases). The CDR3 sequence is 13 residues long. Germline V CDR1 and CDR2: MNHNY, SVGAGI (reference sequence). V was trimmed by 2 bases and J by 4 bases, leaving 9 bases between them. In DNA form, the CDR3 reads TGTGCCAGCAGTTACGCCCGGGGGTACGAGCAGTACGTC. It yields the protein CASSYARGYEQYV.

This clonotype has ten or more counts. V and J are TRBV20-1 and TRBJ2-3; D is possibly TRBD1 (6 bases). Between the trimmed V and J ends, which lost 3 bases and 2 bases, there was a span of 12 bases. CDR3 length: 14 residues. The germline gives CDR1 DFQATT, CDR2 SNEGSKA (reference sequence). Here the CDR3 reads CSASKGTSTDTQYF. For the CDR3, the DNA is TGCAGTGCTAGTAAGGGGACATCCACAGATACGCAGTATTTT.

The chain couples TRBV28 to TRBJ1-4; perhaps TRBD1 as D (6 bases). Looked up from germline, CDR1 is MDHEN and CDR2 is SYDVKM. Trimming removed 4 bases at V and 6 bases at J, with 18 bases between. CDR3 size: 16 residues. The CDR3 spells CASSSSFGTSDEKLFF. CDR3 bases: TGTGCCAGCAGTTCAAGTTTTGGGACATCCGATGAAAAACTGTTTTTT.

The J gene is TRBJ2-5, the V gene TRBV2; TRBD1 agrees at 8 bases. V was pared by 6 bases and J by 9 bases, with 12 bases of the junction left unmatched. The CDR3 totals 14 residues. CDR1 and CDR2 from the germline V gene are SNHLY and FYNNEI. The CDR3 DNA follows: TGTGCCAGCAGAGACGGACAGGGCCCTGGGGCCCAGTACTTC. Translated: CASRDGQGPGAQYF.

This chain uses TRBV29-1 with TRBJ1-6, with no clear D. Trimming removed 5 bases at V and 7 bases at J, with 9 bases between. Germline CDR1 is SQVTM and CDR2 is ANQGSEA. The CDR3 is 12 residues long. CDR3 amino acids: CSVTEGNSPLHF. The CDR3 nucleotides read TGCAGCGTTACAGAGGGCAATTCACCCCTCCACTTT. The full variable domain, rest sourced from reference TRBV29-1 and TRBJ1-6, is SAVISQKPSRDICQRGTSLTIQCQVDSQVTMMFWYRQQPGQSLTLIATANQGSEATYESGFVIDKFPISRPNLTFSTLTVSNMSPEDSSIYLCSVTEGNSPLHFGNGTRLTVT.

This clonotype was detected ten times or more. The chain uses TRBV20-1 and TRBJ1-5; D perhaps matches TRBD1 (5 bases). CDR3 length equals 13 residues. From germline, CDR1 is DFQATT and CDR2 SNEGSKA (reference sequence). Between the trimmed V and J ends, which lost 1 base and 7 bases, there was a span of 11 bases. The CDR3, as DNA: TGCAGTGCTAGAGTCGGCGGGGCGCAGCCCCAGCATTTT. It specifies CSARVGGAQPQHF.

The V gene is TRBV19, the J gene TRBJ2-7; D is possibly TRBD2 (6 bases). CDR1 and CDR2 from the germline V gene are LNHDA and SQIVND (reference sequence). V lost 6 bases and J 12 bases, leaving 12 bases between the germline ends. CDR3 length: 10 amino acids. The CDR3 region has the DNA TGTGCCAGTAGAAGAGGGACTCTGTACGTC. Amino acid sequence: CASRRGTLYV.

About this clonotype: This may be a read error: a much more frequent sequence differs by one nucleotide. The gene calls are TRBV28 and TRBJ2-7; D might be TRBD2 (5 bases). The length of the CDR3 is 12 residues. The V gene's germline CDR1 is MDHEN and CDR2 SYDVKM. CDR3 sequence: CASRSGQYGQYV. CDR3 coding DNA: TGTGCCAGCAGGAGCGGTCAATACGGGCAGTACGTC.

In this sample, this clonotype turned up a few times. The rearrangement links TRBV24-1 to TRBJ2-5, with D unresolved. Trimming cost V 8 bases and J 2 bases, with 14 bases left between them. The germline CDR1 and CDR2 sequences are KGHDR and SFDVKD. The CDR3 runs 14 residues. CDR3 region: CATNEGAEQETQYF. The DNA of the CDR3 is TGTGCCACCAACGAAGGAGCAGAGCAAGAGACCCAGTACTTC.

This clonotype was observed a few times. J is TRBJ2-5 and V is TRBV7-2; 12 bases match TRBD2. The ends lost 6 bases at V and 5 bases at J; junction bases unmatched: 4. CDR3 length: 14 amino acids. CDR1 SGHTA and CDR2 FQGNSA come from the germline V gene. DNA for the CDR3: TGTGCCAGCAGGAGGACTAGCGGGGCTGAGACCCAGTACTTC. As protein: CASRRTSGAETQYF.

This clonotype was observed a handful of times. This chain uses TRBV25-1 with TRBJ1-2; perhaps TRBD1 as D (6 bases). CDR3 length equals 17 residues. Trimming pared 7 bases from V and 4 bases from J, leaving 25 bases between. The germline V gene encodes CDR1 MGHDK and CDR2 SYGVNS. CDR3 sequence: CASTNTIPTGSFYGYTF. CDR3 coding DNA: TGTGCCAGCACAAACACAATCCCGACAGGATCGTTCTATGGCTACACCTTC.

Comments on this clonotype: Just one base apart from a much larger clone, this may be a read error. The rearrangement uses TRBV7-2 and TRBJ1-5; possibly TRBD1 for D (5 bases). Trimming pared 0 bases from V and 1 base from J, leaving 13 bases between. This CDR3 spans 17 amino acids. Germline CDR1 SGHTA, CDR2 FQGNSA. The CDR3 protein is CASSLAHGGGSNQPQHF. The DNA of the CDR3 is TGTGCCAGCAGCTTAGCGCACGGGGGGGGAAGCAATCAGCCCCAGCATTTT.

This chain joins TRBV3-1 and TRBJ2-7, with D perhaps assigned TRBD1 or TRBD2 (5 bases each). Germline-derived CDR1 and CDR2 are LGHDT and YNNKEL (reference sequence). CDR3 size: 14 residues. The germline V and J ends were trimmed by 2 bases and 4 bases, with 12 bases remaining between them. The CDR3 coding sequence is TGTGCCAGCAGCCAACGGTGGGGGAGTTACGAGCAGTACGTC. Protein: CASSQRWGSYEQYV.

A word on this clonotype: A much larger clone is a single base away; this may be a read error. The chain has TRBV20-1 and TRBJ2-1, with a tentative D call TRBD2 (6 bases). The CDR3 spans 17 residues. V shed 4 bases and J shed 8 bases, with 27 bases lying between them. Germline values: CDR1 DFQATT, CDR2 SNEGSKA (reference sequence). This CDR3 is CSAIPIGGRFICYEQFF. CDR3 sequence (DNA): TGCAGTGCTATCCCCATCGGGGGACGGTTTATATGCTATGAGCAGTTCTTC.

The rearrangement joins TRBV19 to TRBJ1-4; D is ambiguous. Looked up from germline, CDR1 is LNHDA and CDR2 is SQIVND (reference sequence). The CDR3 consists of 14 residues. Trimming stripped 5 bases from V and 8 bases from J, with 15 bases between. The CDR3 loop is CASSPPNEQEKLFF. The CDR3 region has the DNA TGTGCCAGTAGTCCTCCGAATGAGCAAGAAAAACTGTTTTTT.

This clonotype occurred many times. The rearrangement joins TRBV7-2 to TRBJ2-3, with 8 bases matching TRBD2. V gave up 2 bases and J gave up 0 bases; unmatched junction bases: 4. CDR1 and CDR2 (germline): SGHTA, FQGNSA. This CDR3 is 16 amino acids long. CDR3 residues: CASSLRAGGSTDTQYF. CDR3 nucleotides: TGTGCCAGCAGCTTACGGGCGGGGGGCAGCACAGATACGCAGTATTTT.

This clonotype was detected only a few times. This chain joins TRBV6-1 and TRBJ1-1; tentative D call: TRBD1 (6 bases). The germline CDR1 and CDR2 sequences are MNHNS and SASEGT. There are 15 residues in the CDR3. V was trimmed by 1 base and J by 1 base, leaving 10 bases between them. Here the CDR3 DNA reads TGTGCCAGCAGTGAAGTCGGGACACCGAACACTGAAGCTTTCTTT. Protein: CASSEVGTPNTEAFF.

A single count supports this clonotype. The V gene is TRBV11-2, the J gene TRBJ2-3; D unresolved. Germline V lookup: CDR1 SGHAT, CDR2 FQNNGV. This CDR3 region has 14 residues. Trimming removed 1 base from V and 0 bases from J, with 5 bases in between. This CDR3 reads CASSLVKSTDTQYF. CDR3 nucleotides: TGTGCCAGCAGCTTAGTGAAAAGCACAGATACGCAGTATTTT.